One sample yielded the 18 T cell receptor beta chains listed below, sequenced in a study of cytomegalovirus exposure and HLA in healthy donors. Use of 60 Vbeta and 13 Jbeta primers characterized the PCR. Clones were sequenced by immunoSEQ multiplex PCR, and TCRdb holds only the in-frame ones, with some missing. This table holds 95,000 to 150,000 clones, roughly four fifths found once. Sequences were obtained from PBMCs. All receptors come from a woman younger than 30 in good health and CMV-seronegative.

This clone was seen a few times. The V call is TRBV10-2, the J call TRBJ2-5; TRBD2 matches at 11 bases. The CDR3 is 15 amino acids. Germline values: CDR1 WSHSY, CDR2 SAAADI. The junction had 7 bases not matched to a gene; V was cut back by 7 bases and J by 3 bases. This CDR3 reads CASTRGTSGEETQYF. The CDR3 nucleotides are TGCGCCAGCACCAGAGGGACTAGCGGTGAAGAGACCCAGTACTTC.

This clone was counted once. The chain uses TRBV5-1 and TRBJ2-1; 13 bases match TRBD2. CDR1 SGHRS and CDR2 YFSETQ come from the germline V gene. This CDR3 has 17 amino acids. V lost 2 bases, J lost 10 bases, and 12 bases stayed unmatched. In DNA, the CDR3 is TGCGCCAGCAGCTTCCAACTAGCGGGAGGGCCGGTCAACGAGCAGTTCTTC. This codes for CASSFQLAGGPVNEQFF.

The CDR3 protein is CASSSIPSGGNQPQHF. The CDR3 DNA reads TGTGCCAGCAGTTCCATACCATCAGGGGGGAATCAGCCCCAGCATTTT. The chain is built from TRBV28 and TRBJ1-5, with 7 bases identical to TRBD1. V shed 4 bases, J shed 4 bases, and the junction held 10 bases outside the gene matches. Germline V gives CDR1 MDHEN, CDR2 SYDVKM. The CDR3 extends over 16 amino acids.

V usage is TRBV18 and J usage is TRBJ2-7; 13 bases match TRBD2. This CDR3 is built from 15 residues. The V segment lost 8 bases and the J segment 6 bases; nucleotides outside the gene matches: 10. Germline CDR1 is KGHSH and CDR2 is LQKENI. Here the CDR3 DNA reads TGTGCCAGCGGTTCTGCACTAGCGGGAGGGTCCGAGCAGTACTTC. It is translated as CASGSALAGGSEQYF.

The chain recombines TRBV30 with TRBJ1-2; D unresolved. This CDR3 is built from 14 residues. The germline V gene has CDR1 GTSNPN and CDR2 SVGIG (reference sequence). The ends were cut back, 1 base at V and 4 bases at J, with 13 bases in the middle. CDR3 sequence reads: CAWSASGGSYGYTF. Here the CDR3 DNA reads TGTGCCTGGAGTGCCAGTGGAGGGAGCTATGGCTACACCTTC.

The gene calls are TRBV7-9 and TRBJ2-3, with TRBD1 matching over 10 bases. The CDR3 is made up of 18 amino acids. V gave up 3 bases and J gave up 3 bases; unmatched junction bases: 12. The germline V gene has CDR1 SEHNR and CDR2 FQNEAQ (reference sequence). The CDR3 spells CASSLTPGQGPLTDTQYF. CDR3 DNA: TGTGCCAGCAGCTTGACCCCGGGACAGGGGCCTTTGACAGATACGCAGTATTTT.

This chain uses TRBV7-2 with TRBJ2-1; D perhaps matches TRBD2 (7 bases). Germline CDR1 SGHTA, CDR2 FQGNSA. Deletions cut 5 bases from V and 4 bases from J, with 15 bases between. The CDR3 spans 15 residues. The CDR3 spells CASSPPGRGYNEQFF. Here the CDR3 DNA reads TGTGCCAGCAGCCCACCGGGGAGGGGGTACAATGAGCAGTTCTTC.

The chain carries TRBV7-9 and TRBJ2-5, with 10 bases that match TRBD2. Germline V CDR1 and CDR2: SEHNR, FQNEAQ (reference sequence). The CDR3 contains 14 residues. J was trimmed by 5 bases and V by 5 bases; bases with no gene match: 5. This chain's CDR3 is CASSPPSGGETQYF. CDR3 sequence (DNA): TGTGCCAGCAGCCCTCCTAGCGGGGGTGAGACCCAGTACTTC.

This clone was recorded once. The chain couples TRBV25-1 to TRBJ1-1; D is perhaps TRBD1 (6 bases). V lost 9 bases and J 6 bases, leaving 20 bases between the germline ends. Germline lookup yields CDR1 MGHDK and CDR2 SYGVNS. The CDR3 totals 14 residues. CDR3 DNA: TGTGCCAGAACCTTTATGAAGGGGGAGCCTGAAGCTTTCTTT. Residues: CARTFMKGEPEAFF.

The rearrangement links TRBV6-6 to TRBJ1-4; D unresolved. Germline assignment: CDR1 MNHNY and CDR2 SVGAGI (reference sequence). Deletions cut 6 bases from V and 6 bases from J, with 14 bases between. The CDR3 has 14 amino acids. The CDR3 DNA sequence: TGTGCCAGCAGGGAGGGTGGAGAAGATGAAAAACTGTTTTTT. Protein sequence: CASREGGEDEKLFF.

The chain joins TRBV5-4 to TRBJ2-2, with 8 bases lining up with TRBD2. The CDR3 is made up of 20 amino acids. The germline gives CDR1 SGHNT, CDR2 YYREEE (reference sequence). The trim removed 0 bases at V and 2 bases at J, leaving 15 bases unmatched. The CDR3 DNA follows: TGTGCCAGCAGCTTGGGGCTGGGGGCAGCGGGGGCCCTCAACACCGGGGAGCTGTTTTTT. Its translation: CASSLGLGAAGALNTGELFF.

The genes are TRBV11-3 and TRBJ2-1, with D tentatively TRBD2 (6 bases). V dropped 5 bases and J dropped 6 bases, with 20 bases sitting between them. The germline V gene has CDR1 SGHNT and CDR2 YENEEA. The CDR3 totals 16 residues. CDR3 nucleotides: TGTGCCAGCAGCGACTCCCTTGCGGGGCTCGGCAATGAGCAGTTCTTC. This gives the protein CASSDSLAGLGNEQFF.

The CDR3 DNA reads as TGTGCCAGCAGCGTAGGTTACACAGATACGCAGTATTTT. Its translation is CASSVGYTDTQYF. The V gene is TRBV9, the J gene TRBJ2-3; D unclear. The CDR3 length is 13 residues. The germline V gene has CDR1 SGDLS and CDR2 YYNGEE. Trimming pared 0 bases from V and 2 bases from J, leaving 4 bases between.

The J gene is TRBJ2-1, the V gene TRBV6-4, with 8 bases that match TRBD2. Germline loops: CDR1 MRHNA, CDR2 SNTAGT. The CDR3 runs 15 residues. V lost 3 bases and J lost 2; bases outside the gene matches: 3. CDR3 sequence: CASSEKAGAYNEQFF. In DNA, the CDR3 is TGTGCCAGCAGTGAAAAAGCGGGAGCCTACAATGAGCAGTTCTTC.

This clone has just one count. The chain has TRBV7-2 and TRBJ1-1, with D perhaps matching TRBD1 (5 bases). This CDR3 region has 16 residues. Germline CDR1 and CDR2: SGHTA and FQGNSA. The V end was cut by 1 base, the J end by 7 bases, with 19 bases between. This CDR3 reads CASSLGAGGAKFEAFF. In DNA form, the CDR3 reads TGTGCCAGCAGCTTAGGGGCAGGAGGGGCGAAATTTGAAGCTTTCTTT.

The gene calls are TRBV11-2 and TRBJ2-3; D remains ambiguous. V shed 3 bases and J shed 4 bases, with 14 bases lying between them. Germline CDR1 SGHAT, CDR2 FQNNGV. The CDR3 length is 15 residues. The CDR3 DNA follows: TGTGCCAGCAGCTTTGACTCCCGGCCCCCAGATACGCAGTATTTT. It specifies CASSFDSRPPDTQYF.

This clone has more than one count but fewer than ten. The rearrangement links TRBV5-8 to TRBJ1-2; D may be TRBD1 (6 bases). CDR3 length: 15 amino acids. V shed 1 base and J shed 8 bases, with 18 bases lying between them. CDR1 is SGHTS and CDR2 is YDEGEE in the germline V gene. Here the CDR3 reads CASSLIRGELEGYTF. DNA for the CDR3: TGTGCCAGCAGCTTGATCAGGGGCGAGCTCGAGGGCTACACCTTC.

The chain joins TRBV18 to TRBJ2-1; the match to TRBD1 covers 9 bases. The V segment lost 3 bases and the J segment 4 bases; nucleotides outside the gene matches: 4. The CDR3 contains 15 residues. The germline V gene has CDR1 KGHSH and CDR2 LQKENI. The CDR3 DNA reads TGTGCCAGCTCACCGACGGGACAGGGTTACAATGAGCAGTTCTTC. Residues: CASSPTGQGYNEQFF.